A single sample gave rise to the 7 T cell receptor beta chains below, sequenced in a study of T cells in localized non-small cell lung cancer. Measured with immunoSEQ multiplex PCR; TCRdb has only the in-frame clones, and not every one. This table has 10,000 to 15,000 clones, about 82% appearing once. Here the sequenced sample was peripheral blood, taken before any cancer treatment. Every receptor here comes from a male donor at least 60 years old with stage III lung adenocarcinoma.

The gene calls are TRBV2 and TRBJ2-2; D remains ambiguous. Trimming shortened V by 1 base and J by 1 base, and 4 bases separated the two germline ends. The CDR3 covers 14 residues. The germline V gene has CDR1 SNHLY and CDR2 FYNNEI. Here the CDR3 DNA reads TGTGCCAGCAGTGAAGTTCGGAACACCGGGGAGCTGTTTTTT. Translating gives CASSEVRNTGELFF.

The V call is TRBV5-6, the J call TRBJ2-7; D is perhaps TRBD2 (6 bases). Trimming left V 1 base short and J 7 bases short, with 15 bases between. CDR1 and CDR2 (germline): SGHDT, YYEEEE. This CDR3 has 14 amino acids. CDR3 amino acids: CASSLYQGGHEQYF. Written as DNA, the CDR3 is TGTGCCAGCAGCTTGTACCAAGGAGGGCATGAGCAGTACTTC.

This clone came up a few times. V usage is TRBV5-1 and J usage is TRBJ2-1; TRBD1 agrees at 10 bases. V lost 6 bases, J lost 1 base, and 10 bases stayed unmatched. CDR3 length: 17 residues. The germline V gene has CDR1 SGHRS and CDR2 YFSETQ. The CDR3 sequence is CASKAGTGDYSYNEQFF. CDR3 nucleotide sequence: TGCGCCAGCAAAGCAGGGACAGGGGATTATTCCTACAATGAGCAGTTCTTC. The full variable domain, completed using reference TRBV5-1 and TRBJ2-1, is KAGVTQTPRYLIKTRGQQVTLSCSPISGHRSVSWYQQTPGQGLQFLFEYFSETQRNKGNFPGRFSGRQFSNSRSEMNVSTLELGDSALYLCASKAGTGDYSYNEQFFGPGTRLTVL.

This clone has a handful of counts. The chain employs TRBV6-7 and TRBJ2-7, with 7 bases aligning to TRBD2. TRBV6-7 is an ORF for which the function is uncertain. The CDR3 extends over 15 amino acids. V trimming: 3 bases; J trimming: 7 bases; junction bases outside the gene matches: 12. CDR3 sequence reads: CASSYSILAAREQYF. CDR3 DNA: TGTGCCAGCAGTTATAGTATCCTAGCGGCGCGGGAGCAGTACTTC.

This clone was counted once. The rearrangement joins TRBV7-2 to TRBJ1-3; D call uncertain. Germline CDR1 is SGHTA and CDR2 is FQGNSA. Trimming removed 4 bases at V and 4 bases at J, with 11 bases between. The CDR3 contains 14 residues. The CDR3 sequence: CASSSSIGGNTIYF. For the CDR3, the DNA is TGTGCCAGCAGCTCCTCCATCGGGGGAAACACCATATATTTT.

V and J are TRBV29-1 and TRBJ1-1, with a possible D match to TRBD1 (6 bases). Germline V gives CDR1 SQVTM, CDR2 ANQGSEA. The V and J ends lost 6 bases and 6 bases respectively, with 8 bases between them. The CDR3 is 10 residues long. The CDR3 DNA follows: TGCAGCGTAGGGGGTCCTGAAGCTTTCTTT. The encoded protein is CSVGGPEAFF.

The gene calls are TRBV11-2 and TRBJ2-5; a weak D match, TRBD2 (5 bases). The V gene lost 5 bases and the J gene lost 1 base, with 14 bases spanning the gap. The germline V gene encodes CDR1 SGHAT and CDR2 FQNNGV. The CDR3 length is 15 residues. For the CDR3, the DNA is TGTGCCAGCAGCCCATCTCAGCGGTCCCAAGAGACCCAGTACTTC. It yields the protein CASSPSQRSQETQYF. Variable domain in full (rest from reference TRBV11-2 and TRBJ2-5): EAGVAQSPRYKIIEKRQSVAFWCNPISGHATLYWYQQILGQGPKLLIQFQNNGVVDDSQLPKDRFSAERLKGVDSTLKIQPAKLEDSAVYLCASSPSQRSQETQYFGPGTRLLVL.